The rows below give T cell receptor beta chains drawn from one sample of a study of blood T cells in healthy people across ages. MiXCR was run by TCRdb on the 5' RACE reads, yielding one entry per CDR3 protein. In the table there are 1.5 million or so distinct CDR3 sequences, 35% to 45% of which are singletons. The source material was blood. The origin of the receptors is a woman between 18 and 29 years old in good health. The conserved cysteine and the conserved F or W are not part of the CDR3 here. Expanded clones are given a class, and other clones once, few, many or no size at all.

V	J	size	CDR3
TRBV12-3/TRBV12-4	TRBJ2-3	many	ASSLGRTDTQY
TRBV5-4	TRBJ2-7	.	ASSGTGESYEQY
TRBV28	TRBJ2-5	.	ASSLRTGRAKMY
TRBV5-6	.	few	ASRRLDEQY
TRBV3-1	TRBJ2-1	.	ASSQGTSGGAPYNEQF
TRBV20-1	TRBJ1-5	.	SAREFAGLPLKQPQH
TRBV6-5	TRBJ2-1	.	ASSYWAARDNEQF
TRBV9	TRBJ1-1	.	ASSVESVNTEAF
TRBV10-3	TRBJ2-3	.	AISKGTSGTQY
TRBV29-1	TRBJ2-1	.	SVRTGIYNEQF
TRBV20-1	TRBJ2-1	.	SAPILAGYYNEQF
TRBV7-2	TRBJ2-5	few	ASSEGLAGGYETQY
TRBV12-3/TRBV12-4	TRBJ1-2	few	ASTLRGGGFDGYT
TRBV12-5	TRBJ2-7	.	ASGWGRTYEQY
TRBV15	TRBJ2-5	.	ATSKDRVQETQY
TRBV28	TRBJ2-7	many	ASRPTLGQATSYEQY
TRBV28	TRBJ2-3	.	ASTWGTSGTDTQY
TRBV27	TRBJ1-5	.	ASSSPTDLYSNQPQH
TRBV7-8	TRBJ1-1	few	ASRGGTSGTEAF